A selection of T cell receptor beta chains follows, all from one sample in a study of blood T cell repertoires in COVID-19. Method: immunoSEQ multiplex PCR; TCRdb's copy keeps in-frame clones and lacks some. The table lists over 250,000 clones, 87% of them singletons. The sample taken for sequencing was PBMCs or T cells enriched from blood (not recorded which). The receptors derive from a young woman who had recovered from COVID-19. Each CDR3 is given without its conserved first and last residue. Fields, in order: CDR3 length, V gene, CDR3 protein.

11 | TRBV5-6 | ASSSRTAEKLF
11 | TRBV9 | ASSVQGNSPLH
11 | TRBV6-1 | ASSPQTSGSGF
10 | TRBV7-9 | ASSSHPGEQY
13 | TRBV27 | ASSPPRQGGEKLF
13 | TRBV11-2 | ASSLDRQPNTEAF
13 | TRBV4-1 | ASSPGDGHNEKLF
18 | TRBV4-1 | ASSHRSVAGARGSTDTQY
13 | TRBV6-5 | ASRGTGGALETQY
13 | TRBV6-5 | ASSPLAGYYNEQF
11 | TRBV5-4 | ASSLSRDTEAF
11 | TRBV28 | ASTLLRGYGYT
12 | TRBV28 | ASSLTGGDTEAF
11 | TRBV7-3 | ASSFGGAGELF
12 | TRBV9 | ASSADSGFLPLH
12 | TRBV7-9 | ASSLEGPQSPLH
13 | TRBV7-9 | ASREYPGKSYGYT
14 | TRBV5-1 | ASSLGGQSSYNEQF
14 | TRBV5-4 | ASSLAGGRAGNEQF
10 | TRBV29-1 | SVEVLATEQF
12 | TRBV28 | ASSPRGSSYEQY
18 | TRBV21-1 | ASSTTGSINNPLSNDEQY
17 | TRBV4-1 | ASSQYSGQGGLSNQPQH
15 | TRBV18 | ASSPNEGGKRIYEQY
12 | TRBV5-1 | ASSSQGGNEKLF
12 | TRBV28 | ASSPGGRPYEQY
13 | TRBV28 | ASGGGGTAQETQY
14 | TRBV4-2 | ASSLLTGPQGYGYT
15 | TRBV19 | ASRLKRADSSYNEQF
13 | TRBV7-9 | ASSPGGGPQETQY
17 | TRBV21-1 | ASSVREKGSRAQSEKLF
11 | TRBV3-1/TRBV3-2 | ASSHGHLRAGV
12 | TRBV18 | ASSPTGFGTEAF
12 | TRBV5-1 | ASSLETGVQPQH
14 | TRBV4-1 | ASSQLGQRRTYEQY
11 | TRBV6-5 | ASSWTGQETQY
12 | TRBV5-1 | ASSSRPGDTEAF
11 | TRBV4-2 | ASSQLPPYEQY
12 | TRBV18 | ASSPGTGGDGYT
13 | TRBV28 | ASSQDGVRNTEAF
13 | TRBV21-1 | ASSCGPGQGCGYT
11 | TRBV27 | ASSEGGRETQY
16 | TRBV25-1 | ASSEPPRGGALIDGYT
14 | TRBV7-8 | ASSSVGVQGDYGYT